The 17 T cell receptor beta chains presented below share a single source sample, sequenced in a study of shared clonotypes between healthy human individuals. Data came from immunoSEQ multiplex PCR; TCRdb stores just in-frame clones and leaves some out. The data contain 1,500,000 or so clones, around 97% of them singletons. Sample: naive CD4+ T cells sorted from blood. Documented subset: CD45RA+ positively selected. The receptor set was obtained from a man aged 25 to 40 in good health.

CDR3: CAYRRSSNTEAFF. The CDR3 bases are TGTGCCTACCGGCGCAGCTCAAACACTGAAGCTTTCTTT. The chain recombines TRBV28 with TRBJ1-1; D is undetermined. V was clipped by 11 bases and J by 2 bases, with 15 bases between them. Germline V gene sequence: CDR1 MDHEN, CDR2 SYDVKM. The CDR3 is 13 amino acids.

This clone was detected only once. This chain links TRBV10-2 with TRBJ2-2, with no clear D. The CDR3 covers 12 residues. The germline V gene encodes CDR1 WSHSY and CDR2 SAAADI. The V end lost 7 bases, the J end lost 3 bases, and 6 bases lay between the germline ends. The CDR3 sequence: CASKSDTGELFF. CDR3 coding DNA: TGCGCCAGCAAATCTGACACCGGGGAGCTGTTTTTT.

This chain connects TRBV28 to TRBJ1-3; D remains ambiguous. This CDR3 contains 12 residues. V was pared by 6 bases and J by 1 base, with 4 bases between. From germline, CDR1 is MDHEN and CDR2 SYDVKM. The CDR3: CASRGSGNTIYF. CDR3 nucleotide sequence: TGTGCCAGCAGGGGGTCTGGAAACACCATATATTTT.

The rearrangement uses TRBV20-1 and TRBJ2-5, with a possible D match to TRBD1 (5 bases). Looked up from germline, CDR1 is DFQATT and CDR2 is SNEGSKA (reference sequence). Trimming took off 6 bases at V and 0 bases at J, with 5 bases between the two ends. The CDR3 runs 11 residues. The CDR3 DNA reads as TGCAGTGCGACAGACCAAGAGACCCAGTACTTC. This translates into CSATDQETQYF.

J is TRBJ2-7 and V is TRBV19; D call uncertain. Germline V gene sequence: CDR1 LNHDA, CDR2 SQIVND (reference sequence). The CDR3 spans 14 residues. V was cut by 1 base and J by 3 bases, with 10 bases left in between. This CDR3 is CASSIALDGYEQYF. CDR3 DNA: TGTGCCAGTAGTATAGCCCTCGACGGCTACGAGCAGTACTTC.

V usage is TRBV29-1 and J usage is TRBJ1-2; tentative D call: TRBD1 (6 bases). The CDR3 is 11 residues long. Germline V gives CDR1 SQVTM, CDR2 ANQGSEA. V shed 7 bases and J shed 8 bases, with 14 bases lying between them. The CDR3 bases are TGCAGCGGTGGGGGGCCCAGCGGCTACACCTTC. It encodes CSGGGPSGYTF.

The CDR3 DNA sequence: TGTGCCCTCGGGGATAACGAGCAGTACTTC. This codes for CALGDNEQYF. This chain connects TRBV10-3 to TRBJ2-7; the D gene is possibly TRBD2 (5 bases). Germline CDR1 reads ENHRY; CDR2 reads SYGVKD. Trimming shortened V by 11 bases and J by 5 bases, and 10 bases separated the two germline ends. This CDR3 region has 10 residues.

This sequence joins TRBV13 and TRBJ2-5, with 9 positions matching TRBD2. The CDR3 is 15 residues long. The J segment lost 5 bases and the V segment lost 5 bases, leaving 9 bases of the junction unmatched. The germline V gene encodes CDR1 PRHDT and CDR2 FYEKMQ (reference sequence). CDR3 in DNA: TGTGCCAGCAGCCCCTGGGCGGGAGGGAGTGAGACCCAGTACTTC. Its protein is CASSPWAGGSETQYF.

The V and J genes are TRBV9 and TRBJ2-5; 7 positions match TRBD1. With V trimmed by 5 bases and J by 4 bases, 5 bases remained unmatched. Per the germline V gene, CDR1 is SGDLS and CDR2 is YYNGEE. The CDR3 length is 13 residues. The CDR3 spells CASRTTGSETQYF. Written as DNA, the CDR3 is TGTGCCAGCAGGACGACAGGGTCAGAGACCCAGTACTTC.

V is TRBV28 and J is TRBJ2-7; 9 bases line up with TRBD1. V gave up 3 bases and J gave up 5 bases; unmatched junction bases: 11. The CDR3 spans 16 residues. Germline CDR1 reads MDHEN; CDR2 reads SYDVKM. For the CDR3, the DNA is TGTGCCAGCAGTTTTAGGTCGAGGACAGGGGAACACGAGCAGTACTTC. Its translation is CASSFRSRTGEHEQYF.

The chain recombines TRBV5-4 with TRBJ2-1, with TRBD2 as a possible D gene (5 bases). CDR3 size: 17 residues. Germline CDR1 and CDR2: SGHNT and YYREEE (reference sequence). Trimming pared 0 bases from V and 0 bases from J, leaving 13 bases between. Here the CDR3 reads CASSLGSGLDSYNEQFF. Written as DNA, the CDR3 is TGTGCCAGCAGCTTGGGGAGTGGACTCGACTCCTACAATGAGCAGTTCTTC.

V is TRBV7-9 and J is TRBJ2-7; 13 bases agree with TRBD2. Germline CDR1 is SEHNR and CDR2 is FQNEAQ (reference sequence). J lost 7 bases, V lost 6 bases, and 12 bases had no gene match. The CDR3 is 16 residues long. As DNA, the CDR3 is TGTGCCAGCAGAAATCCGGGACTAGCGGGATCGCGTGAGCAGTACTTC. Translation gives CASRNPGLAGSREQYF.

As to this clone: Distinct nucleotide sequences in the sample also encode this CDR3. V is TRBV7-3 and J is TRBJ2-5; D uncertain. The CDR3 length is 13 residues. The germline V gene has CDR1 SGHTA and CDR2 FQGTGA. Trimming shortened V by 1 base and J by 2 bases, and 5 bases separated the two germline ends. The CDR3 DNA reads TGTGCCAGCAGCTTAAGAGGACAAGAGACCCAGTACTTC. Translating it yields CASSLRGQETQYF.

The chain carries TRBV5-4 and TRBJ2-5; TRBD2 agrees at 7 bases. The CDR3 has 15 amino acids. Germline CDR1 and CDR2: SGHNT and YYREEE (reference sequence). With 4 bases clipped from V and 5 bases from J, the junction kept 11 bases outside the gene matches. The CDR3: CASSAPSGTRETQYF. DNA for the CDR3: TGTGCCAGCAGCGCCCCAAGCGGGACGAGGGAGACCCAGTACTTC.

The V call is TRBV6-1, the J call TRBJ2-2; 7 nucleotides align to TRBD1. The CDR3 is made up of 15 amino acids. V gave up 2 bases and J gave up 4 bases; unmatched junction bases: 4. Germline V gene data show CDR1 as MNHNS and CDR2 as SASEGT. CDR3: CASSESPGGTGELFF. CDR3 DNA sequence: TGTGCCAGCAGTGAAAGTCCAGGGGGCACCGGGGAGCTGTTTTTT.

The chain uses TRBV5-4 and TRBJ2-2; 7 bases are shared with TRBD1. The V gene's germline CDR1 is SGHNT and CDR2 YYREEE (reference sequence). The V gene end was trimmed by 10 bases and the J gene end by 7 bases; junction bases not matched to a gene: 10. This CDR3 contains 13 residues. The CDR3 DNA sequence: TGTGCCTCGACGGACAGGTTGGGCGGGGAGCTGTTTTTT. It encodes CASTDRLGGELFF. The full variable domain, rest sourced from reference TRBV5-4 and TRBJ2-2, is ETGVTQSPTHLIKTRGQQVTLRCSSQSGHNTVSWYQQALGQGPQFIFQYYREEENGRGNFPPRFSGLQFPNYSSELNVNALELDDSALYLCASTDRLGGELFFGEGSRLTVL.

The chain employs TRBV7-2 and TRBJ1-1, with D uncertain. CDR1 and CDR2 (germline): SGHTA, FQGNSA. Trimming stripped 3 bases from V and 0 bases from J, with 11 bases between. This CDR3 is built from 15 residues. The CDR3 nucleotides are TGTGCCAGCAGCTTCTCGCAGACTCTGAACACTGAAGCTTTCTTT. It translates to CASSFSQTLNTEAFF.